This T cell receptor beta chain appears in the sequencing data of a study of identical twins. This clonotype was seen a single time. Its antigen is still unknown. One entry per CDR3 protein, called by TCRdb with MiXCR from the 5' RACE reads. The sample lists hundreds of thousands of distinct CDR3 sequences; over 15% were seen once. The CDR3 runs 12 residues. The V end was cut by 5 bases, the J end by 7 bases, with 15 bases between. The germline CDR1 and CDR2 sequences are DFQATT and SNEGSKA (reference sequence). Study-level results: Fewer insertions were carried by abundant cord blood beta clonotypes, but none was seen in memory repertoires.

The sample was also linked to a second study, of T cells expressing NK-cell markers. From that paper: In the group of eight sequenced donors, seven were HCMV-seropositive and one was seronegative. Within several experiments, an anti-gamma-delta TCR antibody kept the sorting limited to alpha-beta TCR T cells. Among CD8+ T cells from about six donors, dominant NKG2C+ clonotypes accounted for roughly 1.0-7.0%.

This chain connects TRBV20-1 to TRBJ2-7; perhaps TRBD1 as D (6 bases). This sequence was found in a woman younger than 30 in good health. Material for sequencing was PBMCs. This CDR3 is CSARGQRLEQYF. DNA for the CDR3: TGCAGTGCTCGCGGACAGCGTCTAGAGCAGTACTTC.